Below, 3 T cell receptor beta chains from the same sample are listed, as sequenced in a study of blood T cell repertoires in COVID-19. TCRdb's copy holds only in-frame clones and misses some; the assay was immunoSEQ multiplex PCR. In the table there are 250,000 to 350,000 clones, approximately 90% of which are singletons. Sequencing used PBMCs or T cells enriched from blood (not recorded which). All receptors derive from a woman in her fifties or sixties in a cohort exposed to, infected with or recovered from COVID-19 (not recorded which).

The genes are TRBV19 and TRBJ1-1, with TRBD1 matching 10 bases. V was pared by 5 bases and J by 9 bases, with 15 bases of the junction left unmatched. The CDR3 has 16 residues. Germline assignment: CDR1 LNHDA and CDR2 SQIVND (reference sequence). The CDR3 region has the DNA TGTGCCAGTAGTCTCCCGGGGACAGGGGTCACCCTTAAAGCTTTCTTT. Protein sequence: CASSLPGTGVTLKAFF.

The chain joins TRBV2 to TRBJ2-2; TRBD2 agrees at 10 bases. Germline trimming cut 10 bases from V and 4 bases from J; bases unmatched to any gene: 3. Germline V gene data show CDR1 as SNHLY and CDR2 as FYNNEI. The CDR3 contains 13 residues. CDR3 region: CATKREGTGELFF. Written as DNA, the CDR3 is TGTGCCACAAAGCGGGAGGGCACCGGGGAGCTGTTTTTT. Looking up the rest from reference TRBV2 and TRBJ2-2 gives the full variable domain: EPEVTQTPSHQVTQMGQEVILRCVPISNHLYFYWYRQILGQKVEFLVSFYNNEISEKSEIFDDQFSVERPDGSNFTLKIRSTKLEDSAMYFCATKREGTGELFFGEGSRLTVL.

The chain couples TRBV3-1 (or the pseudogene TRBV3-2) to TRBJ2-1; 11 positions agree with TRBD2. The V gene end was trimmed by 4 bases and the J gene end by 7 bases; junction bases not matched to a gene: 9. Looked up from germline, CDR1 is LGHDT and CDR2 is YNNKEL (reference sequence). The CDR3 runs to 16 residues. The CDR3 reads CASSPRVAGGFNEQFF. The DNA for the CDR3 is TGTGCCAGCAGCCCCCGGGTAGCGGGAGGGTTTAATGAGCAGTTCTTC.